The entry below describes one TCR beta chain. This record belongs to a study of blood T cell repertoires in COVID-19. Germline-derived CDR1 and CDR2 are SGHNT and YENEEA. The CDR3 runs to 16 residues. The trim removed 1 base at V and 9 bases at J, leaving 7 bases unmatched. In the original analysis: From reference gene primer amplification, estimates of nucleated cell counts were derived. Sequencing used immunoSEQ multiplex PCR; TCRdb keeps in-frame clones, though not all of them. D and trimming come from the DNA, and the V and J calls and clone size come from that table. This table holds 300,000 or so clones, around 90% found once.

This clonotype was obtained from a woman between 35 and 50 years old with acute or convalescent COVID-19. Sequenced sample: peripheral blood. This rearrangement joins TRBV11-3 to TRBJ2-1; the match to TRBD2 covers 12 bases. CDR3: CASSLVASGGAGEQFF. The CDR3 nucleotides are TGTGCCAGCAGCTTAGTGGCTAGCGGGGGGGCGGGTGAGCAGTTCTTC.